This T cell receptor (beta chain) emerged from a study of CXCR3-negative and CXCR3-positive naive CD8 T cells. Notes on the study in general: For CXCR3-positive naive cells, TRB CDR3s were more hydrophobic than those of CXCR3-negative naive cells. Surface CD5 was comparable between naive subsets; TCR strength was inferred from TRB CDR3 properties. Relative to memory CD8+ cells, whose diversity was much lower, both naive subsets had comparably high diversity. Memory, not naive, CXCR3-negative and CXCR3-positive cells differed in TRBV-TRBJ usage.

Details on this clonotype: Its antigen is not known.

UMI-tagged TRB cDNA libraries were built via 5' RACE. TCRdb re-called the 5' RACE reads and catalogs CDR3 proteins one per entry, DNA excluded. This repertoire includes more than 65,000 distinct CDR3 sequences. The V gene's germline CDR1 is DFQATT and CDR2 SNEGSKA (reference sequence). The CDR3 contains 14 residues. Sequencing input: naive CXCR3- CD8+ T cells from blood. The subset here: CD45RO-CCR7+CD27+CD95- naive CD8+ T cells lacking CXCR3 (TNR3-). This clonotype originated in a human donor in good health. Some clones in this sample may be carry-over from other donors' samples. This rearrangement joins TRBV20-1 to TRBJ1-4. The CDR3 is CSARSGRENEKLFF.